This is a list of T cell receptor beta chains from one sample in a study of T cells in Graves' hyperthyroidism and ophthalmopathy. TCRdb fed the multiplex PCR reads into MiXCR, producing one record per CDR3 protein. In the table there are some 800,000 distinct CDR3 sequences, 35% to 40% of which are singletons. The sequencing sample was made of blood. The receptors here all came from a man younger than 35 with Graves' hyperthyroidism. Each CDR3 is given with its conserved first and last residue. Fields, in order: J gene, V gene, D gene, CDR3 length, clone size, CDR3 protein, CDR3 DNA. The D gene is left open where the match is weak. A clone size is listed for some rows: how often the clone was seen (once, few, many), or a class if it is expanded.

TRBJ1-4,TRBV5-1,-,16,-,CASSRGRTATNEKLFF,TGCGCCAGCAGCCGAGGACGGACAGCAACTAATGAAAAACTGTTTTTT
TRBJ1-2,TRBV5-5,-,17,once,CASSLVAGDTPNYGYTF,TGTGCCAGCAGCTTGGTGGCAGGGGACACCCCTAACTATGGCTACACCTTC
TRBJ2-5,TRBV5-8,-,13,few,CASSLRIGETQYF,TGTGCCAGCAGCTTGAGAATAGGAGAGACCCAGTACTTC
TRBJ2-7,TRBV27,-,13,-,CAITDKSPYEQYF,TGTGCCATTACCGACAAGTCCCCCTACGAGCAGTACTTC
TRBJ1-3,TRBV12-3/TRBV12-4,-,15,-,CASRPTASSGNTIYF,TGTGCCAGCAGACCGACGGCGAGCTCTGGAAACACCATATATTTT
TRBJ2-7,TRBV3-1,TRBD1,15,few,CASSTGQRSSYEQYF,TGTGCCAGCAGCACGGGACAGAGGAGCTCCTACGAGCAGTACTTC
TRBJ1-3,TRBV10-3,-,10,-,CASYRNTIYF,TGTGCCAGCTACCGAAACACCATATATTTT
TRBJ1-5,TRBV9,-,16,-,CASSVARGDSNQPQHF,TGTGCCAGCAGCGTAGCTCGAGGGGATAGCAATCAGCCCCAGCATTTT
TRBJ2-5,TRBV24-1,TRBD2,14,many,CATSGTSDQETQYF,TGTGCCACCAGTGGGACTAGCGACCAAGAGACCCAGTACTTC
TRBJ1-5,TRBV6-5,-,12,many,CASSVTSQPQHF,TGTGCCAGCAGTGTGACCTCACAGCCCCAGCATTTT
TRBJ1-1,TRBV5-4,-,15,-,CASSTRWQADTEAFF,TGTGCCAGCAGCACCAGGTGGCAGGCGGACACTGAAGCTTTCTTT
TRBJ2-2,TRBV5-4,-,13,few,CASRQVGTGELFF,TGTGCCAGCAGACAAGTGGGCACCGGGGAGCTGTTTTTT
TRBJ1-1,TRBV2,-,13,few,CASSPRGATEAFF,TGTGCCAGCAGTCCGCGGGGTGCCACTGAAGCTTTCTTT
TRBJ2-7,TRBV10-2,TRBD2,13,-,CASSVAGAYAQYF,TGCGCCAGCAGTGTAGCGGGGGCCTACGCGCAGTACTTC
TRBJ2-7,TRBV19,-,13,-,CASSISANYEQYF,TGTGCCAGTAGTATCTCGGCGAACTACGAGCAGTACTTC
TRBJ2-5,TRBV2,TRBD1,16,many,CASSDNSRGLGETQYF,TGTGCCAGCAGTGATAACAGCAGGGGGCTAGGAGAGACCCAGTACTTC
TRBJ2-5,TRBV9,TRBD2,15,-,CASSGLAGVIETQYF,TGTGCCAGCAGCGGACTAGCGGGAGTTATTGAGACCCAGTACTTC
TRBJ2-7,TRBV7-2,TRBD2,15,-,CASSSVAGGFYEQYF,TGTGCCAGCAGCTCAGTCGCGGGAGGGTTTTACGAGCAGTACTTC
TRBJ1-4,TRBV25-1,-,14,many,CASSAEGHNEKLFF,TGTGCCAGCAGTGCCGAGGGGCATAATGAAAAACTGTTTTTT
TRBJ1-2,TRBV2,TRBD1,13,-,CASRGNRGHGYTF,TGTGCCAGCAGGGGAAACAGGGGGCATGGCTACACCTTC
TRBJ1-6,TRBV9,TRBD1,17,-,CASSETWTGEGSSPLHF,TGTGCCAGCAGCGAGACCTGGACAGGGGAAGGAAGTTCACCCCTCCACTTT
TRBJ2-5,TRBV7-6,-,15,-,CASSSTSLQTETQYF,TGTGCCAGCAGCTCGACTAGTCTACAGACGGAGACCCAGTACTTC
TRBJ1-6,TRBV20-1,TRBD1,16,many,CSARDVLGTGVSPLHF,TGCAGTGCTAGAGATGTTCTTGGGACAGGGGTTTCACCCCTCCACTTT
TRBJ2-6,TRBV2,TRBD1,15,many,CASSYGQGLANVLTF,TGTGCCAGCAGTTACGGACAGGGGCTGGCCAACGTCCTGACTTTC
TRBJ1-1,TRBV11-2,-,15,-,CASSLPGTRNTEAFF,TGTGCCAGCAGCTTACCCGGGACACGGAACACTGAAGCTTTCTTT
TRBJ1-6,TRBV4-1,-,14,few,CASSHGVGGSPLHF,TGCGCCAGCAGCCATGGGGTAGGTGGTTCACCCCTCCACTTT
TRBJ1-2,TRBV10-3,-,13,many,CAIGRDTTYGYTF,TGTGCCATCGGGCGGGACACGACCTATGGCTACACCTTC
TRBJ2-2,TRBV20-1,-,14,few,CSARSSGNTGELFF,TGCAGTGCTAGATCCAGCGGGAACACCGGGGAGCTGTTTTTT
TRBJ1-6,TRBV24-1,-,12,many,CATSDGVSPLHF,TGTGCCACCAGTGATGGGGTTTCACCCCTCCACTTT
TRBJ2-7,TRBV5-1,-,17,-,CASSGSYAQASTYEQYF,TGCGCCAGCAGCGGAAGCTACGCACAGGCATCAACCTACGAGCAGTACTTC
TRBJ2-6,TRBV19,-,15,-,CASSMAGSGANVLTF,TGTGCCAGTAGTATGGCGGGCTCTGGGGCCAACGTCCTGACTTTC
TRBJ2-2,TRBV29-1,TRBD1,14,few,CSVATGGNTGELFF,TGCAGCGTTGCCACAGGGGGGAACACCGGGGAGCTGTTTTTT
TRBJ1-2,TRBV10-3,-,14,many,CAISEPGVNYGYTF,TGTGCCATCAGTGAGCCAGGAGTTAACTATGGCTACACCTTC
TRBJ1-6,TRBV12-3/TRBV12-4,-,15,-,CATHDSRTLRGALHF,TGTGCCACCCACGACTCACGGACTTTAAGGGGGGCCCTCCACTTT
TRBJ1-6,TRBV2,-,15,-,CASPYEGDTNSPLHF,TGTGCCAGCCCCTACGAGGGGGACACCAATTCACCCCTCCACTTT
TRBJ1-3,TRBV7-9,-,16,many,CASSLGLSSSGNTIYF,TGTGCCAGCAGCTTAGGCCTTTCTAGCTCTGGAAACACCATATATTTT
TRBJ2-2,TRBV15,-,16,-,CATSSFVDSGTGELFF,TGTGCCACCAGCAGCTTCGTGGACAGCGGGACCGGGGAGCTGTTTTTT